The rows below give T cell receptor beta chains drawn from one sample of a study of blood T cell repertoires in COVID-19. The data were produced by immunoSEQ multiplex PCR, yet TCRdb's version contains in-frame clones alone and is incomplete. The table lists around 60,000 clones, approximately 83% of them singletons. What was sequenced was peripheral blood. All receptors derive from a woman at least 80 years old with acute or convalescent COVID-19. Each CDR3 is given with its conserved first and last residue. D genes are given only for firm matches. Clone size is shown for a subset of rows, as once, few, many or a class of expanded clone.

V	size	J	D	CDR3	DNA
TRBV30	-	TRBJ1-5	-	CAWSVGGGNNQPQHF	TGTGCCTGGAGTGTGGGAGGGGGAAACAATCAGCCCCAGCATTTT
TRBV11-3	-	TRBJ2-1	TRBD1	CASSSRTGYNEQFF	TGTGCCAGCAGCTCCCGGACAGGCTACAATGAGCAGTTCTTC
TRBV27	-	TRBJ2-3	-	CASSPKQADTQYF	TGTGCCAGCAGCCCAAAACAAGCAGATACGCAGTATTTT
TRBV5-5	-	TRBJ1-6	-	CASSLGIGNSPLHF	TGTGCCAGCAGCTTGGGAATCGGGAATTCACCCCTCCACTTT
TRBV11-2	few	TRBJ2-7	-	CASSLRVGHYEQYF	TGTGCCAGCAGCCTCAGGGTGGGGCACTACGAGCAGTACTTC
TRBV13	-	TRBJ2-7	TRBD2	CASSLRRDYYEQYF	TGTGCCAGCAGCTTACGGCGGGACTACTACGAGCAGTACTTC
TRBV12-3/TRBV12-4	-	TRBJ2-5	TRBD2	CASSRTREETQYF	TGTGCCAGCAGTCGGACTAGAGAAGAGACCCAGTACTTC
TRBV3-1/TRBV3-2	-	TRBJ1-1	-	CASSRDINTEAFF	TGTGCCAGCAGCCGGGACATTAACACTGAAGCTTTCTTT
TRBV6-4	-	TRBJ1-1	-	CASSEAQGTEAFF	TGTGCCAGCAGTGAGGCACAGGGTACTGAAGCTTTCTTT
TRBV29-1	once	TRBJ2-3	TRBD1	CSESTGLTDTQYF	TGCAGCGAATCGACAGGGTTGACAGATACGCAGTATTTT
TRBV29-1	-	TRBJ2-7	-	CSVVRRDSYEQYF	TGCAGCGTTGTCCGACGGGACTCCTACGAGCAGTACTTC
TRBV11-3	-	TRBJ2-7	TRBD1	CASSGGGTGDHEQYF	TGTGCCAGCAGTGGAGGGGGGACAGGGGACCACGAGCAGTACTTC
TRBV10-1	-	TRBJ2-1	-	CASSEGQSYNEQFF	TGCGCCAGCAGTGAGGGACAGTCGTACAATGAGCAGTTCTTC
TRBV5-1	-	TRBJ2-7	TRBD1	CASSPGTAYEQYF	TGCGCCAGCAGCCCTGGGACAGCTTACGAGCAGTACTTC
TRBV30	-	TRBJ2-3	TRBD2	CASTPTSVATDTQYF	TGTGCCTCCACACCGACTAGCGTGGCCACAGATACGCAGTATTTT
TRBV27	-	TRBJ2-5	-	CASSTMPDQETQYF	TGTGCCAGCAGTACTATGCCTGACCAAGAGACCCAGTACTTC
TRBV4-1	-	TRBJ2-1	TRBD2	CASSQANMGLAGGVEQFF	TGCGCCAGCAGCCAAGCGAATATGGGACTAGCGGGGGGGGTTGAGCAGTTCTTC
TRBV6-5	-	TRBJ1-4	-	CASSLQGPGEKLFF	TGTGCCAGCAGTTTACAGGGACCGGGGGAAAAACTGTTTTTT
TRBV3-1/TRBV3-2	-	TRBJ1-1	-	CASSEWWNTEAFF	TGTGCCAGCAGCGAGTGGTGGAACACTGAAGCTTTCTTT
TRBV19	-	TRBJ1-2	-	CASCPQLGTRRAYGYTF	TGTGCCAGTTGCCCACAACTCGGGACTAGGCGGGCCTATGGCTACACCTTC
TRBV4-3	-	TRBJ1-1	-	CASSLGGGAEAFF	TGCGCCAGCAGCCTAGGGGGTGGCGCTGAAGCTTTCTTT
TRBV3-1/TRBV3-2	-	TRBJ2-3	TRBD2	CASSQGGGPTTDTQYF	TGTGCCAGCAGCCAAGGCGGGGGGCCAACCACAGATACGCAGTATTTT
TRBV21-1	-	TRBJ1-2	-	CASILEGRKDYGYTF	TGTGCCAGCATCCTAGAGGGGAGGAAGGACTATGGCTACACCTTC
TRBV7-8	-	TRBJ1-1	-	CASSPAHSTEAFF	TGTGCCAGCAGCCCAGCACACAGCACTGAAGCTTTCTTT
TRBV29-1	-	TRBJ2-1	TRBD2	CSAGLAGGNEQFF	TGCAGCGCGGGACTAGCGGGGGGCAATGAGCAGTTCTTC
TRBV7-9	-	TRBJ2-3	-	CASGAGSSTDTQYF	TGTGCCAGCGGGGCGGGATCTAGCACAGATACGCAGTATTTT
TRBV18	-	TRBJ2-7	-	CASSQRGYEQYF	TGTGCCAGCTCACAAAGAGGCTACGAGCAGTACTTC
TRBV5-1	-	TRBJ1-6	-	CASSLGRGASYNSPLHF	TGCGCCAGCAGCTTGGGGCGGGGAGCGTCCTATAATTCACCCCTCCACTTT
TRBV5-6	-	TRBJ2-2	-	CASSSVWTGELFF	TGTGCCAGCAGCTCGGTTTGGACCGGGGAGCTGTTTTTT
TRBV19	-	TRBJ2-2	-	CASLMGHQNTGELFF	TGTGCCAGTCTAATGGGACACCAGAACACCGGGGAGCTGTTTTTT
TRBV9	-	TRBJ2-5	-	CASSLGTKETQYF	TGTGCCAGCAGCTTAGGGACAAAAGAGACCCAGTACTTC
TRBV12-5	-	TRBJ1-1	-	CASGLWQGEAFF	TGTGCTAGTGGTCTCTGGCAGGGGGAAGCTTTCTTT
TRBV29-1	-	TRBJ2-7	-	CSAGTSTYEQYF	TGCAGCGCGGGGACATCTACCTACGAGCAGTACTTC
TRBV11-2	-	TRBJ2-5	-	CASSTPSAKETQYF	TGTGCCAGCAGCACGCCTAGCGCCAAAGAGACCCAGTACTTC
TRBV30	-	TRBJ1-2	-	CAWSRGRAGGYTF	TGTGCCTGGAGTAGGGGCAGGGCTGGCGGCTACACCTTC
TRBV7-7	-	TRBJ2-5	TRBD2	CASSPLRTSGSLETQYF	TGTGCCAGCAGCCCACTCAGGACTAGCGGGAGTCTAGAGACCCAGTACTTC
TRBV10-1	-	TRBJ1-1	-	CASSWTVNTEAFF	TGCGCCAGCAGTTGGACAGTCAACACTGAAGCTTTCTTT
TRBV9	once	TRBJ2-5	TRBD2	CASFRSLGLAGSETQYF	TGTGCCAGCTTTCGATCTCTAGGACTAGCGGGGAGCGAGACCCAGTACTTC
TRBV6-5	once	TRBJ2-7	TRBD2	CASSYSTSGSYEQYF	TGTGCCAGCAGTTACTCGACTAGCGGGTCTTACGAGCAGTACTTC
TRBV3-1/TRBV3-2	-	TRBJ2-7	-	CASSLGGTAYEQYF	TGTGCCAGCAGTTTAGGGGGGACAGCCTACGAGCAGTACTTC
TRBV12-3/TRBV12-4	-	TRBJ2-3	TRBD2	CASRAGADTQYF	TGTGCCAGCAGAGCGGGAGCAGATACGCAGTATTTT
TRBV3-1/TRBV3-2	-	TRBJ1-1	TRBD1	CASSLIRDRGRGKPEAFF	TGTGCTAGCAGCCTTATCCGGGACAGGGGGCGTGGGAAGCCTGAAGCTTTCTTT
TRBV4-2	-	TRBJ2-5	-	CASSVRMQETQYF	TGTGCCAGCAGCGTGAGGATGCAAGAGACCCAGTACTTC
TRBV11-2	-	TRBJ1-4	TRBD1	CASSLAGQGQIEKLFF	TGTGCCAGCAGCTTAGCCGGACAGGGACAAATTGAAAAACTGTTTTTT
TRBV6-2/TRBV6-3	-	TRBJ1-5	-	CASSFTGWDQPQHF	TGTGCCAGCAGCTTTACAGGGTGGGATCAGCCCCAGCATTTT
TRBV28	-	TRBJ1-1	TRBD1	CASSRDRVVTEAFF	TGTGCCAGCAGCCGGGACAGGGTTGTGACTGAAGCTTTCTTT
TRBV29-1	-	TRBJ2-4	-	CSVVRGNIQYF	TGCAGCGTTGTTCGGGGTAACATTCAGTACTTC
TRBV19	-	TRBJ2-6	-	CASSIGQVGSGANVLTF	TGTGCCAGTAGTATTGGTCAGGTTGGCTCTGGGGCCAACGTCCTGACTTTC
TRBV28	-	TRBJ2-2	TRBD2	CASTIPGLGGRYHTGELFF	TGTGCCAGCACCATCCCGGGACTAGGGGGGAGATACCACACCGGGGAGCTGTTTTTT
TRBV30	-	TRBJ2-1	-	CAWSLRGSYNEQFF	TGTGCCTGGAGTTTAAGGGGGTCCTACAATGAGCAGTTCTTC
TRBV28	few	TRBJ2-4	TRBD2	CASSGTINIQYF	TGTGCCAGCAGTGGGACTATAAACATTCAGTACTTC
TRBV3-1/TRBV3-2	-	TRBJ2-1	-	CASSFTSSEQFF	TGTGCCAGCAGCTTCACTAGTTCCGAGCAGTTCTTC
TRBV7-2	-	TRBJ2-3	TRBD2	CASSLLLAGASDTQYF	TGTGCCAGCAGCTTACTGCTAGCGGGGGCTTCAGATACGCAGTATTTT
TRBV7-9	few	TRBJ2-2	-	CASSFYRANTGELFF	TGTGCCAGCAGCTTCTACAGGGCGAACACCGGGGAGCTGTTTTTT
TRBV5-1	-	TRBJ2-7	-	CASSQDSTVSYEQYF	TGCGCCAGCAGTCAGGACAGTACCGTATCCTACGAGCAGTACTTC
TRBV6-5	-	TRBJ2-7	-	CASKPGASSYEQYF	TGTGCCAGCAAACCAGGGGCTTCTTCCTACGAGCAGTACTTC
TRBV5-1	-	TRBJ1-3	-	CASSLDGGSGNTIYF	TGCGCCAGCAGCTTGGACGGGGGCTCTGGAAACACCATATATTTT
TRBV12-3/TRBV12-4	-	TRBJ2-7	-	CASKSGYEQYF	TGTGCCAGCAAGAGCGGATACGAGCAGTACTTC
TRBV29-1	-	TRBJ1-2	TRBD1	CSVDGQGEGGYTF	TGCAGCGTTGATGGGCAGGGGGAAGGTGGCTACACCTTC
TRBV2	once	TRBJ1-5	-	CASRSPQGSNQPQHF	TGTGCCAGCAGGAGCCCACAGGGTAGCAATCAGCCCCAGCATTTT